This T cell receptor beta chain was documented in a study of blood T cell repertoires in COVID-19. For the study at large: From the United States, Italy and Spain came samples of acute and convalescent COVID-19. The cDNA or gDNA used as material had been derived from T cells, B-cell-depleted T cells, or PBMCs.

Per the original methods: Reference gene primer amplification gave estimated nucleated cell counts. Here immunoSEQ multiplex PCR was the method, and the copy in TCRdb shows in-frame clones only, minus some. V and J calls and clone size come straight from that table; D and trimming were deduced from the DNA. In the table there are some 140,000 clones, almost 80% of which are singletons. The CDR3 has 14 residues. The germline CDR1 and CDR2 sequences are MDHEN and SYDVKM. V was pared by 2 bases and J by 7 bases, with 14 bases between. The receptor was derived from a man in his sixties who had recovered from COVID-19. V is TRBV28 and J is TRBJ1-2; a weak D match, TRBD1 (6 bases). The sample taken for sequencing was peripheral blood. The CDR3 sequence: CASSLGTGGGGYTF. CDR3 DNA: TGTGCCAGCAGTTTAGGAACGGGAGGGGGTGGCTACACCTTC.